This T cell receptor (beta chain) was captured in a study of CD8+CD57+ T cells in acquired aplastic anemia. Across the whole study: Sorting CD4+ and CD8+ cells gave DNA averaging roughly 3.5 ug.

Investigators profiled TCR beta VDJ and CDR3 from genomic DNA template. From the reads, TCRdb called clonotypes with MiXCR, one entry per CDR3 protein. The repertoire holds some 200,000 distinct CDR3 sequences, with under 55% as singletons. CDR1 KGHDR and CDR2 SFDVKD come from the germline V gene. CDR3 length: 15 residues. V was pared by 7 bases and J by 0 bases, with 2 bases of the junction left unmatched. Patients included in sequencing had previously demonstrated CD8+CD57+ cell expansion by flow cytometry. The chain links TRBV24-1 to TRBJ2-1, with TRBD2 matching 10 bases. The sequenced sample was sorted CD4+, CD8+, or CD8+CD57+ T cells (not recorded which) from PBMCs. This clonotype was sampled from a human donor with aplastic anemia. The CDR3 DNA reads TGTGCCACCAGCCCTAGCGGGAGCTCCTACAATGAGCAGTTCTTC. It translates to CATSPSGSSYNEQFF.